Listed here is a single TCR beta chain. As yet, its antigen is unknown. For TCR beta, libraries came from quantitative 5'-RACE with molecular barcodes. TCRdb re-analysed the 5' RACE reads in MiXCR, keeping a single row per CDR3 protein. The sample contains some 220,000 distinct CDR3 sequences, just under 7.5% of which appear only once. Germline V lookup: CDR1 MNHNS, CDR2 SASEGT. The CDR3 covers 13 residues. Trimming cost V 6 bases and J 3 bases; bases outside gene matches: 3. The data belong to a study of CD8 T cells in ankylosing spondylitis. Study results and caveats: Disease-linked clones bore a CD8+ phenotype, appearing relatively rarely in peripheral blood. Reports of some motif variants in reactive arthritis synovial fluid and blood predate this one. Reportedly, significant enrichment of disease-linked clones occurred in matched ankylosing spondylitis synovial fluid. Characteristic, it appeared, of ankylosing spondylitis blood was a TCR beta motif of 7 or 8 highly homologous variants.

The gene calls are TRBV6-1 and TRBJ1-2, with TRBD1 identical over 8 bases. The TCR originated in a male donor with ankylosing spondylitis. The material sequenced was blood, either unsorted or a sorted T cell fraction (not recorded which). This CDR3 reads CASRETGDYGYTF. The CDR3 DNA reads TGTGCCAGCAGGGAGACAGGGGACTATGGCTACACCTTC.